The rows below give T cell receptor beta chains drawn from one sample of a study of neurological immune-mediated disorders. TCRdb passed the 5' RACE reads through MiXCR, listing each CDR3 protein once. The sample lists around 35,000 distinct CDR3 sequences, about 1.4% occurring once. Sequenced sample: PBMCs. The receptor source for this set is a woman in her twenties or thirties with multiple sclerosis. The CDR3 runs from the conserved cysteine through the conserved F or W. D genes are given only for firm matches. Only part of the rows carry a size: once, few, many, or a class if the clone is expanded.

cdr3_aa	cdr3_nt	j_call	d_call	v_call	clone_size
CSATGNSNQPQHF	TGCAGTGCTACAGGGAATAGCAATCAGCCCCAGCATTTT	TRBJ1-5	NA	TRBV20-1	many
CASSPSGTEQYYGYTF	TGCGCCAGCAGCCCATCCGGGACAGAACAGTACTATGGCTACACCTTC	TRBJ1-2	TRBD1	TRBV5-1	many
CASRKDTEYNEQFF	TGTGCCAGCAGGAAGGACACCGAGTACAATGAGCAGTTCTTC	TRBJ2-1	NA	TRBV12-3/TRBV12-4	many
CASSLGTNTEAFF	TGTGCCAGCAGCTTAGGGACGAACACTGAAGCTTTCTTT	TRBJ1-1	NA	TRBV7-7	NA
CASSAGTGIYEQYF	TGCGCCAGCAGCGCCGGGACAGGGATCTACGAGCAGTACTTC	TRBJ2-7	TRBD1	TRBV5-1	many
CATTGRAYNEQFF	TGTGCCACCACGGGGAGGGCCTACAATGAGCAGTTCTTC	TRBJ2-1	TRBD2	TRBV24-1	many
CASSPQGGFSNQPQHF	TGTGCCAGCAGCCCACAGGGGGGCTTTAGCAATCAGCCCCAGCATTTT	TRBJ1-5	TRBD1	TRBV12-3/TRBV12-4	many
CASSPRSRVHEQFF	TGTGCCAGCAGCCCCCGGTCCCGCGTCCATGAGCAGTTCTTC	TRBJ2-1	NA	TRBV3-2	many
CASSQRAFGKDTQYF	TGCGCCAGCAGCCAAAGGGCTTTCGGCAAAGATACGCAGTATTTT	TRBJ2-3	NA	TRBV4-1	many
CASSHQPGLGNEQFF	TGTGCCAGCAGTCACCAACCGGGACTAGGGAATGAGCAGTTCTTC	TRBJ2-1	TRBD2	TRBV12-3/TRBV12-4	many
CASSSTGIYEQYF	TGCGCCAGCAGCAGTACAGGGATCTACGAGCAGTACTTC	TRBJ2-7	NA	TRBV5-1	many
CASSLGGQPYNEQFF	TGTGCCAGCAGCTTGGGGGGACAGCCCTACAATGAGCAGTTCTTC	TRBJ2-1	NA	TRBV7-6	few
CASSFGRGAYEQYF	TGTGCCAGCAGCTTCGGGAGGGGTGCCTACGAGCAGTACTTC	TRBJ2-7	TRBD2	TRBV7-9	many
CASSYGGGGQPQHF	TGTGCCAGCAGTTACGGGGGAGGGGGTCAGCCCCAGCATTTT	TRBJ1-5	NA	TRBV6-2/TRBV6-3	many